The rows below give T cell receptor beta chains drawn from one sample of a study of T cells in Graves' hyperthyroidism and ophthalmopathy. TCRdb analysed the multiplex PCR reads with MiXCR anew, one entry per CDR3 protein. The sample lists approximately 200,000 distinct CDR3 sequences, approximately 20% seen once, with roughly two fifths in the top ten. Material: blood. The source is a man aged 40-49 years with Graves' hyperthyroidism. CDR3s leave out the opening cysteine and the closing phenylalanine or tryptophan. Part of the rows lack a size; the others show once, few, many or a class for expanded clones.

V	J	size	CDR3
TRBV6-2/TRBV6-3	TRBJ2-1	few	ASSRTSGSYNEQF
TRBV12-3/TRBV12-4	TRBJ2-3	many	ASSFSGGADTQY
TRBV5-5	TRBJ2-2	many	ASRPGGRVTGELF
TRBV19	TRBJ1-6	-	ASSGQGVNSPLH
TRBV6-1	TRBJ1-1	many	ASGRMNTEAF
TRBV12-5	TRBJ2-1	many	ASGPSGGEQF
TRBV7-3	TRBJ2-3	many	ASSFLSGTDTQY
TRBV29-1	TRBJ2-7	many	SVRTGNSYEQY
TRBV7-8	TRBJ2-7	-	ASSPDRFRGYEQY
TRBV3-1	TRBJ2-5	-	ASSQVAETQY
TRBV20-1	TRBJ2-7	many	SARDGTSGGFSAYEQY
TRBV29-1	TRBJ2-2	few	SVEPGTGELF
TRBV28	TRBJ2-2	-	ASTLAAPTGELF
TRBV12-3/TRBV12-4	TRBJ2-3	many	ASSSPYTQY
TRBV5-8	TRBJ2-2	few	ASSLDRGESGELF
TRBV6-1	TRBJ1-1	many	ASSPGRTEAF
TRBV28	TRBJ2-7	-	ASSNLGGQGTYEQY
TRBV5-1	TRBJ1-1	many	ASSQGQGWGTEAF
TRBV7-8	TRBJ2-3	many	ASSLVRGRTDTQY